This T cell receptor beta chain is from a study of cytomegalovirus exposure and HLA in healthy donors. Background on the study: Among 398 genotyped donors, around 80% fell in the Caucasian-associated ancestry cluster. Study-wide results and caveats: Association of 16,951 TCR beta sequences with HLA alleles was found at 0.05 false discovery rate in a later analysis.

The CDR3 extends over 14 amino acids. With 0 bases removed from V and 1 base from J, the gap between germline ends came to 9 bases. Germline assignment: CDR1 SQVTM and CDR2 ANQGSEA. Donors sampled were nominally healthy, though unrecorded immune exposures were likely. Concerning this clone: Its antigen is not identified.

PCR was performed using 60 Vbeta and 13 Jbeta primers. Data came from immunoSEQ multiplex PCR; TCRdb stores just in-frame clones and leaves some out. The table has about 160,000 clones, roughly 80% seen once. This clonotype was obtained from a male donor in good health and CMV-seropositive. Sequencing input: PBMCs. This sequence joins TRBV29-1 and TRBJ2-5; D ambiguous. CDR3 sequence: CSVEDLALQETQYF. The DNA for the CDR3 is TGCAGCGTTGAAGATCTTGCGCTCCAAGAGACCCAGTACTTC.